The 15 T cell receptor beta chains below all came from one sample that was sequenced in a study of blood T cell repertoires in COVID-19. Measured with immunoSEQ multiplex PCR; TCRdb has only the in-frame clones, and not every one. The sample includes 88,000 or so clones, 83% of them seen just once. Input material: peripheral blood. The receptors here all came from a human donor in a cohort sampled during active COVID-19.

The V call is TRBV5-4, the J call TRBJ1-1; D unresolved. CDR1 is SGHNT and CDR2 is YYREEE in the germline V gene (reference sequence). Trimming removed 0 bases from V and 4 bases from J, with 13 bases in between. The CDR3 runs 15 residues. The CDR3 sequence: CASSLAEVPGTEAFF. DNA of the CDR3: TGTGCCAGCAGCTTGGCCGAAGTTCCGGGCACTGAAGCTTTCTTT. Looking up the rest from reference TRBV5-4 and TRBJ1-1 gives the full variable domain: ETGVTQSPTHLIKTRGQQVTLRCSSQSGHNTVSWYQQALGQGPQFIFQYYREEENGRGNFPPRFSGLQFPNYSSELNVNALELDDSALYLCASSLAEVPGTEAFFGQGTRLTVV.

The chain recombines TRBV5-1 with TRBJ1-3; D might be TRBD1 (5 bases). This CDR3 comprises 16 residues. The germline gives CDR1 SGHRS, CDR2 YFSETQ. Trimming stripped 0 bases from V and 0 bases from J, with 10 bases between. CDR3 nucleotide sequence: TGCGCCAGCAGCTTGGGGCCGACAGACTCTGGAAACACCATATATTTT. It specifies CASSLGPTDSGNTIYF.

This chain links TRBV10-3 with TRBJ1-1; 8 bases line up with TRBD1. Germline V gene lookup returns CDR1 ENHRY and CDR2 SYGVKD. After removal of 6 bases from V and 4 bases from J, the junction contained 7 bases not matched to a gene. CDR3 length equals 14 residues. CDR3 in amino acids: CAISMDRASTEAFF. The CDR3 nucleotides are TGTGCCATCAGCATGGACAGGGCGTCCACTGAAGCTTTCTTT.

The rearrangement links TRBV5-1 to TRBJ2-5; 13 nucleotides match TRBD2. V dropped 0 bases and J dropped 6; count of bases not matched to a gene: 5. Germline CDR1 SGHRS, CDR2 YFSETQ. The CDR3 covers 16 residues. The CDR3 coding sequence is TGCGCCAGCAGCTTGGGGGGACTAGCGGGGCTGAAGACCCAGTACTTC. Translating gives CASSLGGLAGLKTQYF.

This sequence joins TRBV19 and TRBJ1-4; 8 bases fit TRBD1. Germline V gene sequence: CDR1 LNHDA, CDR2 SQIVND (reference sequence). The CDR3 consists of 14 residues. V lost 3 bases, J lost 5 bases, and 2 bases stayed unmatched. The CDR3 region is CASSMTGVNEKLFF. As DNA, the CDR3 is TGTGCCAGTAGTATGACAGGGGTCAATGAAAAACTGTTTTTT.

The chain joins TRBV7-6 to TRBJ2-3; D is possibly TRBD1 (5 bases). Germline V gives CDR1 SGHVS, CDR2 FNYEAQ. This CDR3 region has 13 residues. V lost 5 bases, J lost 1 base, and 7 bases lay in between. In nucleotides, the CDR3 is TGTGCCAGCAGCGTCAGGGGCACAGATACGCAGTATTTT. It codes for CASSVRGTDTQYF.

V and J are TRBV7-9 and TRBJ1-1; 9 positions match TRBD1. J lost 11 bases, V lost 5 bases, and 24 bases had no gene match. Looked up from germline, CDR1 is SEHNR and CDR2 is FQNEAQ (reference sequence). CDR3 length equals 18 residues. CDR3 DNA sequence: TGTGCCAGCAGCCCTAATCCACAGGGGGCGTTCAATCGAATAGAGGCTTTCTTT. Translated, it gives CASSPNPQGAFNRIEAFF.

V usage is TRBV27 and J usage is TRBJ2-2, with a tentative D call TRBD2 (6 bases). The germline gives CDR1 MNHEY, CDR2 SMNVEV (reference sequence). V was trimmed by 5 bases and J by 0 bases, leaving 10 bases between them. The CDR3 is made up of 15 amino acids. The CDR3 is CASSISGSNTGELFF. The CDR3 DNA reads TGTGCCAGCAGTATTAGCGGATCGAACACCGGGGAGCTGTTTTTT.

This clone was found once. The J gene is TRBJ2-7, the V gene TRBV24-1, with a tentative D call TRBD1 (6 bases). V gave up 1 base and J gave up 2 bases, with 11 bases separating them. From germline, CDR1 is KGHDR and CDR2 SFDVKD. The CDR3 is 15 residues long. This chain's CDR3 is CATSDFRDNAYEQYF. CDR3 nucleotides: TGTGCCACCAGTGATTTCCGGGACAACGCCTACGAGCAGTACTTC.

This chain connects TRBV4-1 to TRBJ2-1; 9 nucleotides agree with TRBD1. Looked up from germline, CDR1 is MGHRA and CDR2 is YSYEKL. The CDR3 contains 16 residues. V lost 4 bases, J lost 2 bases, and 6 bases stayed unmatched. The CDR3 reads CASSRDGQGTYNEQFF. CDR3 bases: TGCGCCAGCAGCCGAGATGGACAGGGGACCTACAATGAGCAGTTCTTC.

CDR3 coding DNA: TGCAGTGCTAGAGATAATCAGTTCCCGTACTTC. Translated, it gives CSARDNQFPYF. The J gene is TRBJ2-5, the V gene TRBV20-1; D uncertain. V was pared by 0 bases and J by 13 bases, with 12 bases between. Germline V lookup: CDR1 DFQATT, CDR2 SNEGSKA (reference sequence). This CDR3 region has 11 residues.

The chain recombines TRBV7-6 with TRBJ2-5, with 14 bases that match TRBD2. J lost 4 bases, V lost 5 bases, and 12 bases had no gene match. The germline V gene encodes CDR1 SGHVS and CDR2 FNYEAQ. The CDR3 is 18 amino acids. The CDR3 DNA follows: TGTGCCAGCAGCGAAACGCCAACCGGGACTAGCGGGAGAGAGACCCAGTACTTC. Encoded protein: CASSETPTGTSGRETQYF.

The V gene is TRBV15, the J gene TRBJ2-7; 7 bases are a match to TRBD1. After removal of 4 bases from V and 0 bases from J, the junction contained 6 bases not matched to a gene. Germline CDR1 LNHNV, CDR2 YYDKDF (reference sequence). This CDR3 region has 15 residues. This CDR3 reads CATSTRRDSSYEQYF. The DNA for the CDR3 is TGTGCCACCAGCACAAGAAGGGACAGCTCCTACGAGCAGTACTTC.

This chain uses TRBV7-2 with TRBJ1-5; unclear D gene. Between the trimmed V and J ends, which lost 5 bases and 0 bases, there was a span of 14 bases. The CDR3 runs 16 residues. In germline, CDR1 is SGHTA, CDR2 FQGNSA. The chain's CDR3 is CASSPPGRNSNQPQHF. The DNA of the CDR3 is TGTGCCAGCAGCCCCCCGGGTCGGAATAGCAATCAGCCCCAGCATTTT.

The chain links TRBV21-1 to TRBJ1-2; TRBD1, as called in the table, went unchecked against the DNA. TRBV21-1 is annotated as a pseudogene. This CDR3 has 15 amino acids. CDR3 sequence reads: CASSKAGRVNYGYTF. The CDR3 DNA sequence: TGTGCCAGCAGCAAAGCGGGCAGGGTGAACTATGGCTACACCTTC.